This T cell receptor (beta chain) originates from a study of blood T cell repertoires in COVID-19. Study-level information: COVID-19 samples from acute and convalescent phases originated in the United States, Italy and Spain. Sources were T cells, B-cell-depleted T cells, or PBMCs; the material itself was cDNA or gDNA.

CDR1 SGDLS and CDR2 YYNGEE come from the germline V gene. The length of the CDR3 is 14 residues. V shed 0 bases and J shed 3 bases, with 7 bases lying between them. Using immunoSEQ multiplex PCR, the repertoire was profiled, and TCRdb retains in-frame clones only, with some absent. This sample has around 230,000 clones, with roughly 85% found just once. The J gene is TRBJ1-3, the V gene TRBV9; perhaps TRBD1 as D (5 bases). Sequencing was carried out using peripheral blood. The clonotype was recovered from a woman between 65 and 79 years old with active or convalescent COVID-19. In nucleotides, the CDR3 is TGTGCCAGCAGCGTAGCCGGGGGTGGAAACACCATATATTTT. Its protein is CASSVAGGGNTIYF.